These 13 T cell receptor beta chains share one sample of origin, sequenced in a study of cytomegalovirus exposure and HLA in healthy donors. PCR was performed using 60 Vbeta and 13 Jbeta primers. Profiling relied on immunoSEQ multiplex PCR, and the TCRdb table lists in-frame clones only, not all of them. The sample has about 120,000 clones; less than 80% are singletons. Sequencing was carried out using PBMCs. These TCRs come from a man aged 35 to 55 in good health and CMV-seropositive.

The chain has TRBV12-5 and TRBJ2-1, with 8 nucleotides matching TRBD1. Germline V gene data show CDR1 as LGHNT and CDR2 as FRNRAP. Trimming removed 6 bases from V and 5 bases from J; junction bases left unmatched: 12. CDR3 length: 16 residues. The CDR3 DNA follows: TGTGCTAGTGGCTTGAGGGACAGGCCCCGCGACAATGAGCAGTTCTTC. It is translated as CASGLRDRPRDNEQFF.

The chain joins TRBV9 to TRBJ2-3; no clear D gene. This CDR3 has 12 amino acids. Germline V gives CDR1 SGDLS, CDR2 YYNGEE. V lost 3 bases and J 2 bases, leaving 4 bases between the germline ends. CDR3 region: CASSADTDTQYF. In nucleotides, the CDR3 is TGTGCCAGCAGCGCAGACACAGATACGCAGTATTTT. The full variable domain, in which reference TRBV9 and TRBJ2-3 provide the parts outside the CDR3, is DSGVTQTPKHLITATGQRVTLRCSPRSGDLSVYWYQQSLDQGLQFLIQYYNGEERAKGNILERFSAQQFPDLHSELNLSSLELGDSALYFCASSADTDTQYFGPGTRLTVL.

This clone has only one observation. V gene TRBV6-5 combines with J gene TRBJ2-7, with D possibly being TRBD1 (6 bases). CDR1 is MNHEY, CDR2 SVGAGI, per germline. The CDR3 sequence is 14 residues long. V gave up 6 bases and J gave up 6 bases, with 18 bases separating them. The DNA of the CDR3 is TGTGCCAGCAGAAGACAGGAAGAGGGATTCGAGCAGTACTTC. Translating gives CASRRQEEGFEQYF.

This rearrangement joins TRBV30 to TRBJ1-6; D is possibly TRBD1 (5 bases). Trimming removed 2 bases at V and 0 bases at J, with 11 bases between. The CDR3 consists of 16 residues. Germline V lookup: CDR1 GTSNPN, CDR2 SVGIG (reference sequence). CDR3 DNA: TGTGCCTGGAGTCGGGGGTTAGGCTCCTATAATTCACCCCTCCACTTT. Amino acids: CAWSRGLGSYNSPLHF.

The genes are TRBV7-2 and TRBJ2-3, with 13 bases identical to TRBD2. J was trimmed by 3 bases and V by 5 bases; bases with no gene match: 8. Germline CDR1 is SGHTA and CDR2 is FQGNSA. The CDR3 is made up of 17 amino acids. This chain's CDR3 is CASSTGLAGRRTDTQYF. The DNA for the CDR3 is TGTGCCAGCAGCACGGGACTAGCGGGGCGGAGGACAGATACGCAGTATTTT.

The CDR3 bases are TGTGCCAGCACTCGGGAGAGGGGCACAGATACGCAGTATTTT. It codes for CASTRERGTDTQYF. The chain carries TRBV6-1 and TRBJ2-3; a possible D gene is TRBD2 (6 bases). Germline CDR1 is MNHNS and CDR2 is SASEGT. Trimming removed 7 bases at V and 1 base at J, with 12 bases between. This CDR3 has 14 residues.

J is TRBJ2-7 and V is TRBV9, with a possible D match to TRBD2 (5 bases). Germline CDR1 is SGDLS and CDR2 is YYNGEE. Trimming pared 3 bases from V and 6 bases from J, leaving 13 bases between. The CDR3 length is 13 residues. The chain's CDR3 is CASSGGGRGEQYF. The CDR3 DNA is TGTGCCAGCAGCGGCGGCGGTCGGGGCGAGCAGTACTTC.

CDR3 sequence: CSAGTGGDSGELFF. DNA of the CDR3: TGCAGCGCAGGGACAGGGGGCGATTCCGGGGAGCTGTTTTTT. The chain carries TRBV29-1 and TRBJ2-2; 12 bases are shared with TRBD1. This CDR3 spans 14 amino acids. Looked up from germline, CDR1 is SQVTM and CDR2 is ANQGSEA. Trimming took 7 bases from V and 6 from J; bases not matched to a gene: 6.

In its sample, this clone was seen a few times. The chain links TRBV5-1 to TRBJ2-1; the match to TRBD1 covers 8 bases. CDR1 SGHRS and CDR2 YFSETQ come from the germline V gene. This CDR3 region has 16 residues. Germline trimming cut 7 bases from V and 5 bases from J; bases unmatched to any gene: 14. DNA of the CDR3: TGCGCCAGCCGGGTATTGGGACAGGTATTCGACAATGAGCAGTTCTTC. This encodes CASRVLGQVFDNEQFF.

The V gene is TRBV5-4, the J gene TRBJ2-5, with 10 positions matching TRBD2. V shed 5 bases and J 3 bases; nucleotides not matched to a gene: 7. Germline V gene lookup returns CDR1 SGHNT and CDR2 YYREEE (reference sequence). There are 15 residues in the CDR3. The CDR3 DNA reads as TGTGCCAGCAGGGTTAGCGGGGGGTCCAAAGAGACCCAGTACTTC. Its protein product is CASRVSGGSKETQYF.

CDR3 loop: CASSFPPGQGVRSEKLFF. In DNA, the CDR3 is TGTGCCAGCAGCTTCCCCCCGGGACAGGGGGTCCGTAGCGAAAAACTGTTTTTT. The rearrangement uses TRBV7-2 and TRBJ1-4; TRBD1 agrees at 11 bases. V trimming: 3 bases; J trimming: 8 bases; junction bases outside the gene matches: 14. The CDR3 has 18 amino acids. The germline V gene has CDR1 SGHTA and CDR2 FQGNSA.

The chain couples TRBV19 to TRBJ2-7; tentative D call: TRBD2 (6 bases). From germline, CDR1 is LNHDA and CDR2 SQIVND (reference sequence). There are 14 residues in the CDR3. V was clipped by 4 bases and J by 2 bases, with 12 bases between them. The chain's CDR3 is CASSRRGNPYEQYF. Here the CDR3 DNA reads TGTGCCAGTAGTAGACGCGGGAACCCCTACGAGCAGTACTTC.

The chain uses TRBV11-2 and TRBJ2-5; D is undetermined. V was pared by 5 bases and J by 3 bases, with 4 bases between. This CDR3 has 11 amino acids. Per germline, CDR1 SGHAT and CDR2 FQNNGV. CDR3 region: CASSREETQYF. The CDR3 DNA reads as TGTGCCAGCAGCAGAGAAGAGACCCAGTACTTC.